This T cell receptor beta chain emerged from a study of blood T cell repertoires in COVID-19. In the original analysis: Estimation of nucleated cell counts relied on the amplification of reference gene primers. Assay: immunoSEQ multiplex PCR; the TCRdb copy retains only in-frame clones and omits some. V, J and clone size reflect that table, while D and trimming were determined from the DNA. This sample carries approximately 140,000 clones, more than 80% of them seen once, and the ten largest clones take about 7%. The TCR was taken from a human donor in a cohort sampled during active COVID-19. The sample taken for sequencing was peripheral blood.

The CDR3 reads CASSLTGVGYEQYF. CDR3 nucleotides: TGTGCCAGCAGCCTGACAGGGGTAGGCTACGAGCAGTACTTC. The V gene is TRBV3-1 (or the pseudogene TRBV3-2), the J gene TRBJ2-7; 8 bases agree with TRBD1. Germline V lookup: CDR1 LGHDT, CDR2 YNNKEL (reference sequence). This CDR3 has 14 residues. V was clipped by 4 bases and J by 3 bases; unmatched bases: 5.